These 24 T cell receptor beta chains were all obtained from the same sample, sequenced in a study of T cells after yellow fever vaccination. TCRdb processed the 5' RACE reads anew with MiXCR; each CDR3 protein has one entry. Of approximately 260,000 distinct CDR3 sequences detected, approximately 5.2% appear once; the ten largest clones hold around 3.3%. Here the sequenced sample was CD4+ T cells sorted from PBMCs, taken on the day of the yellow fever booster vaccination. These receptors were taken from a man younger than 35 who received the YFV17D yellow fever vaccine.

This clonotype was picked up many times. The rearrangement links TRBV10-3 to TRBJ2-7; D not certain. Trimming removed 0 bases from V and 6 bases from J, with 9 bases in between. Germline loops: CDR1 ENHRY, CDR2 SYGVKD. This CDR3 is built from 13 residues. The CDR3, as DNA: TGTGCCATCAGTGAGTCGGAATCGGGCGAGCAGTACTTC. Translation gives CAISESESGEQYF.

V gene TRBV5-1 combines with J gene TRBJ2-5, with D maybe TRBD2 (6 bases). CDR3 length: 12 amino acids. CDR1 and CDR2 from the germline V gene are SGHRS and YFSETQ. The V and J ends lost 5 bases and 5 bases respectively, with 10 bases between them. The CDR3 is CASSYGGETQYF. The CDR3 DNA reads as TGCGCCAGCAGTTATGGAGGGGAGACCCAGTACTTC. The whole variable domain, filled in from reference TRBV5-1 and TRBJ2-5, reads KAGVTQTPRYLIKTRGQQVTLSCSPISGHRSVSWYQQTPGQGLQFLFEYFSETQRNKGNFPGRFSGRQFSNSRSEMNVSTLELGDSALYLCASSYGGETQYFGPGTRLLVL.

This clonotype was found many times. J is TRBJ2-5 and V is TRBV2; TRBD2 matches 12 bases. Looked up from germline, CDR1 is SNHLY and CDR2 is FYNNEI. J lost 3 bases, V lost 4 bases, and 3 bases had no gene match. The CDR3 is 15 amino acids. CDR3 sequence: CASSAASGGEETQYF. The CDR3 DNA reads as TGTGCCAGCAGTGCGGCTAGCGGGGGGGAAGAGACCCAGTACTTC.

This clonotype was detected only a few times. The chain links TRBV7-3 to TRBJ2-1, with D hard to call. This CDR3 has 15 residues. From germline, CDR1 is SGHTA and CDR2 FQGTGA. Trimming took off 2 bases at V and 5 bases at J, with 13 bases between the two ends. The DNA of the CDR3 is TGTGCCAGCAGCTTATATGGTGGCAGGAACAATGAGCAGTTCTTC. It encodes CASSLYGGRNNEQFF.

The table lists this clonotype with many counts. This sequence joins TRBV6-5 and TRBJ2-3; 8 positions agree with TRBD2. The junction had 8 bases not matched to a gene; V was cut back by 6 bases and J by 0 bases. The CDR3 loop spans 16 amino acids. Per the germline V gene, CDR1 is MNHEY and CDR2 is SVGAGI. The CDR3 DNA follows: TGTGCCAGCAGCACTCTGACTAGCGCGAGCACAGATACGCAGTATTTT. It translates to CASSTLTSASTDTQYF.

V and J are TRBV5-1 and TRBJ2-5; 11 bases map to TRBD2. Germline lookup yields CDR1 SGHRS and CDR2 YFSETQ. This CDR3 spans 16 amino acids. Trimming took 0 bases from V and 4 from J; bases not matched to a gene: 5. The CDR3 DNA sequence: TGCGCCAGCAGCTTGGTGGTAGCGGGGGGGCGAGAGACCCAGTACTTC. Its protein product is CASSLVVAGGRETQYF.

The chain joins TRBV2 to TRBJ2-3, with D perhaps matching TRBD2 (6 bases). The CDR3 is 15 amino acids. Trimming pared 4 bases from V and 1 base from J, leaving 12 bases between. Germline values: CDR1 SNHLY, CDR2 FYNNEI. The DNA of the CDR3 is TGTGCCAGCAGTGTTGGGGGGACGCGCACAGATACGCAGTATTTT. Its protein product is CASSVGGTRTDTQYF.

The chain uses TRBV6-5 and TRBJ1-1; 7 bases fit TRBD1. V lost 6 bases, J lost 7 bases, and 20 bases stayed unmatched. CDR1 and CDR2 (germline): MNHEY, SVGAGI. The CDR3 has 17 amino acids. The CDR3, as DNA: TGTGCCAGCAGCAGAACGGGACAGCCTTTAACCGCATATGAAGCTTTCTTT. Protein sequence: CASSRTGQPLTAYEAFF.

This clonotype was seen at least ten times. CDR3 sequence: CASSQGASGNQPQHF. CDR3 coding DNA: TGTGCCAGCTCCCAGGGGGCCTCGGGCAATCAGCCCCAGCATTTT. V gene TRBV18 combines with J gene TRBJ1-5, with 8 bases identical to TRBD1. The V and J ends lost 6 bases and 2 bases, in that order; junction bases with no gene match: 6. The CDR3 spans 15 residues. Germline values: CDR1 KGHSH, CDR2 LQKENI.

This clonotype was seen more than once but under ten times. J is TRBJ2-7 and V is TRBV7-2; D is unclear. CDR3 size: 15 residues. From germline, CDR1 is SGHTA and CDR2 FQGNSA. V gave up 1 base and J gave up 3 bases, with 13 bases separating them. CDR3 loop: CASSLDPGLNYEQYF. In nucleotides, the CDR3 is TGTGCCAGCAGCTTAGATCCGGGCTTGAACTACGAGCAGTACTTC.

In its sample, this clonotype was seen a few times. The chain carries TRBV18 and TRBJ2-7; 9 nucleotides align to TRBD2. Unmatched junction bases numbered 12, after V lost 6 bases and J lost 9 bases. Germline V gives CDR1 KGHSH, CDR2 LQKENI. This CDR3 has 14 residues. CDR3 nucleotide sequence: TGTGCCAGCTCGGCGGGGGGGGCGGATGGTCGGCAGTACGTC. Translating gives CASSAGGADGRQYV.

This clonotype was seen many times. V and J are TRBV29-1 and TRBJ2-6; maybe TRBD1 (6 bases). Germline V gene lookup returns CDR1 SQVTM and CDR2 ANQGSEA. The CDR3 contains 12 residues. CDR3 sequence reads: CTTGSGANVLTF. DNA of the CDR3: TGCACCACAGGGTCTGGGGCCAACGTCCTGACTTTC.

In its sample, this clonotype was seen a few times. The chain has TRBV19 and TRBJ2-1; tentative D call: TRBD2 (5 bases). The length of the CDR3 is 11 residues. V gave up 10 bases and J gave up 2 bases, with 6 bases separating them. Germline assignment: CDR1 LNHDA and CDR2 SQIVND (reference sequence). The CDR3 coding sequence is TGTGCCACGAGGGCCTACAATGAGCAGTTCTTC. Translated: CATRAYNEQFF.

This clonotype was counted a few times. The chain has TRBV19 and TRBJ1-2; unclear D gene. The V end was cut by 1 base, the J end by 6 bases, with 3 bases between. The germline CDR1 and CDR2 sequences are LNHDA and SQIVND (reference sequence). The CDR3 runs 11 residues. CDR3 in DNA: TGTGCCAGTAGTATAGGGGATGGCTACACCTTC. It encodes CASSIGDGYTF.

This clonotype was seen only a few times. J is TRBJ1-4 and V is TRBV12-3 or TRBV12-4; tentative D call: TRBD1 (6 bases). Trimming shortened V by 7 bases and J by 6 bases, and 15 bases separated the two germline ends. This CDR3 has 14 residues. The CDR3 here is CASTGQWWHEKLFF. CDR3 bases: TGTGCCAGCACAGGACAGTGGTGGCATGAAAAACTGTTTTTT.

The genes are TRBV29-1 and TRBJ1-6; 8 bases match TRBD1. The ends lost 5 bases at V and 10 bases at J; junction bases unmatched: 10. This CDR3 is built from 14 residues. Germline lookup yields CDR1 SQVTM and CDR2 ANQGSEA. The CDR3 DNA sequence: TGCAGCGTTACAACCAGGGGGCCAGGATCACCCCTCCACTTT. It specifies CSVTTRGPGSPLHF.

This clonotype was detected a few times. The chain is built from TRBV7-9 and TRBJ1-2; D remains unclear. Trimming left V 5 bases short and J 0 bases short, with 19 bases between. The CDR3 has 17 amino acids. Germline loops: CDR1 SEHNR, CDR2 FQNEAQ (reference sequence). DNA of the CDR3: TGTGCCAGCAGCCCGTATGAGGCTGGGAGTTCTAACTATGGCTACACCTTC. It is translated as CASSPYEAGSSNYGYTF.

There are many counts of this clonotype. The chain is built from TRBV5-1 and TRBJ1-1, with a tentative D call TRBD1 (5 bases). The CDR3 is 15 residues long. From germline, CDR1 is SGHRS and CDR2 YFSETQ. V dropped 0 bases and J dropped 1 base, with 10 bases sitting between them. The chain's CDR3 is CASSLEWGRNTEAFF. Here the CDR3 DNA reads TGCGCCAGCAGCTTGGAGTGGGGGAGGAACACTGAAGCTTTCTTT.

This clonotype has only a few counts. The chain has TRBV11-2 and TRBJ2-1; perhaps TRBD1 as D (5 bases). Per germline, CDR1 SGHAT and CDR2 FQNNGV. The CDR3 has 14 residues. Trimming shortened V by 0 bases and J by 3 bases, and 6 bases separated the two germline ends. The CDR3 is CASSLEDSYNEQFF. The CDR3 DNA follows: TGTGCCAGCAGCTTAGAAGACAGCTACAATGAGCAGTTCTTC. Together with reference TRBV11-2 and TRBJ2-1, the CDR3 gives the full variable domain: EAGVAQSPRYKIIEKRQSVAFWCNPISGHATLYWYQQILGQGPKLLIQFQNNGVVDDSQLPKDRFSAERLKGVDSTLKIQPAKLEDSAVYLCASSLEDSYNEQFFGPGTRLTVL.

This clonotype was seen a handful of times. The chain recombines TRBV6-6 with TRBJ2-3; TRBD2 matches 9 bases. Germline CDR1 and CDR2: MNHNY and SVGAGI (reference sequence). V gave up 2 bases and J gave up 1 base; unmatched junction bases: 4. The CDR3 sequence is 16 residues long. CDR3 sequence: CASSYRGTSRTDTQYF. The CDR3 coding sequence is TGTGCCAGCAGTTACAGGGGGACTAGCCGCACAGATACGCAGTATTTT.

This clonotype was counted ten times or more. V usage is TRBV7-2 and J usage is TRBJ1-6; 7 bases match TRBD1. The germline CDR1 and CDR2 sequences are SGHTA and FQGNSA. With 1 base clipped from V and 10 bases from J, the junction kept 10 bases outside the gene matches. The CDR3 has 16 amino acids. The CDR3 sequence is CASSLGVTGDSSPLHF. The CDR3 nucleotides are TGTGCCAGCAGCTTAGGGGTTACAGGGGACTCGTCACCCCTCCACTTT. Combining the CDR3 with reference TRBV7-2 and TRBJ1-6 gives the whole variable domain GAGVSQSPSNKVTEKGKDVELRCDPISGHTALYWYRQSLGQGLEFLIYFQGNSAPDKSGLPSDRFSAERTGGSVSTLTIQRTQQEDSAVYLCASSLGVTGDSSPLHFGNGTRLTVT.

The sample holds a few counts of this clonotype. V usage is TRBV12-3 or TRBV12-4 and J usage is TRBJ1-2; 9 nucleotides agree with TRBD1. CDR3 size: 15 residues. V was pared by 5 bases and J by 13 bases, with 17 bases of the junction left unmatched. CDR3 bases: TGTGCCAGCAGTAGTACGACGACCGGGACAGGGTCCTTCACCTTC. Protein: CASSSTTTGTGSFTF.

This clonotype was detected ten times or more. DNA for the CDR3: TGCGCCAGCAGCCAAGATCCCTGGTCGCAGGGCTATGTCATTCAGTACTTC. The encoded protein is CASSQDPWSQGYVIQYF. This chain links TRBV4-1 with TRBJ2-4; D is perhaps TRBD1 (5 bases). V lost 0 bases, J lost 9 bases, and 21 bases lay in between. Germline loops: CDR1 MGHRA, CDR2 YSYEKL. This CDR3 has 17 residues.

The chain combines TRBV28 with TRBJ2-5, with a weak D call TRBD1 (6 bases). The CDR3 consists of 13 residues. The V and J ends lost 8 bases and 5 bases respectively, with 15 bases between them. Germline assignment: CDR1 MDHEN and CDR2 SYDVKM. CDR3 bases: TGTGCCAGCGATGATGCCCAGGGGGAGACCCAGTACTTC. It yields the protein CASDDAQGETQYF.